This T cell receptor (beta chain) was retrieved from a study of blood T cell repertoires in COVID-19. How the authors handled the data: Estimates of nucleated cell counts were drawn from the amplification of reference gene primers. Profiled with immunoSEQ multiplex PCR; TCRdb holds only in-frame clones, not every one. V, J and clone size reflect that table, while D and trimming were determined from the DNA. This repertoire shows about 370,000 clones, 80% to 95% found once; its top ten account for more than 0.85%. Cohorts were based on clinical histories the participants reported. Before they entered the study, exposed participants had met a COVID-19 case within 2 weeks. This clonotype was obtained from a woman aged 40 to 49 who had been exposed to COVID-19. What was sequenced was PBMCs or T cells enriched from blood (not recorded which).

CDR3 DNA sequence: TGCGCCAGCAGCCCCCGACAGGGGCAAGAGACCCAGTACTTC. Amino acid sequence: CASSPRQGQETQYF. This sequence joins TRBV5-1 and TRBJ2-5; 8 nucleotides align to TRBD1. Germline CDR1 is SGHRS and CDR2 is YFSETQ. This CDR3 comprises 14 residues. J was trimmed by 2 bases and V by 4 bases; bases with no gene match: 4. Based on the CDR3 plus reference TRBV5-1 and TRBJ2-5, the full variable domain is KAGVTQTPRYLIKTRGQQVTLSCSPISGHRSVSWYQQTPGQGLQFLFEYFSETQRNKGNFPGRFSGRQFSNSRSEMNVSTLELGDSALYLCASSPRQGQETQYFGPGTRLLVL.